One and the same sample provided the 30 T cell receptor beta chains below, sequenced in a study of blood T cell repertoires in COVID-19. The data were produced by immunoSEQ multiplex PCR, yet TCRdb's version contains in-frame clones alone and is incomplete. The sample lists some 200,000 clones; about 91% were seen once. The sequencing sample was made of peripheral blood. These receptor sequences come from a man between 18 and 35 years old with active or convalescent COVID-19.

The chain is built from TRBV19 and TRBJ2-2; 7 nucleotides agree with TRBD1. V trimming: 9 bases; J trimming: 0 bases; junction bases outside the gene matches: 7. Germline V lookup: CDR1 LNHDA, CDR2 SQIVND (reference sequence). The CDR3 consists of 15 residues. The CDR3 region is CASQTGTANTGELFF. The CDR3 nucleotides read TGTGCCAGCCAAACTGGGACAGCGAACACCGGGGAGCTGTTTTTT.

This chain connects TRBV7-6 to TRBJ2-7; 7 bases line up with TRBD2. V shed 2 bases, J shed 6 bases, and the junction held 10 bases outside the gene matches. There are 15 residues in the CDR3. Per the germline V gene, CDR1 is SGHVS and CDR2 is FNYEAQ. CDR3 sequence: CASSLSVSGVVEQYF. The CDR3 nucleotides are TGTGCCAGCAGCTTATCCGTGAGCGGGGTGGTCGAGCAGTACTTC.

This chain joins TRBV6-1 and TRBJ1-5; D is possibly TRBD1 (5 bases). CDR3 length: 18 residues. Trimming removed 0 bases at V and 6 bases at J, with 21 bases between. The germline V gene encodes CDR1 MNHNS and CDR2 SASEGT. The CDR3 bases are TGTGCCAGCAGTGAAGCGGTAATGGGCGGGACGGTGGGTCAGCCCCAGCATTTT. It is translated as CASSEAVMGGTVGQPQHF.

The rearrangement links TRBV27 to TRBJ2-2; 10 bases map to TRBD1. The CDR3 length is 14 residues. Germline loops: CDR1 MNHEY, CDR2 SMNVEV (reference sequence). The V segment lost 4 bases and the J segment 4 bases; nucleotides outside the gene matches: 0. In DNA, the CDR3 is TGTGCCAGCAGTTGGGACAGGGGCACCGGGGAGCTGTTTTTT. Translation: CASSWDRGTGELFF.

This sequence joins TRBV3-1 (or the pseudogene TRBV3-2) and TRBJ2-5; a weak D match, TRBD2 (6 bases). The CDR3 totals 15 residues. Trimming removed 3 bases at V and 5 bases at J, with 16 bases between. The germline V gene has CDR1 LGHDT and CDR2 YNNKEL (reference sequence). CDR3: CASSHSGSGRETQYF. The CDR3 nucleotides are TGTGCCAGCAGCCATAGCGGTAGCGGCCGGGAGACCCAGTACTTC.

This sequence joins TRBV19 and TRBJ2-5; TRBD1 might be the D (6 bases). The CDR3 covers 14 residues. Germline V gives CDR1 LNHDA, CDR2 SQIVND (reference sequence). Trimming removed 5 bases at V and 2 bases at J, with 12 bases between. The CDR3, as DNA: TGTGCCAGTAGTCAACAGGGTGGGCAAGAGACCCAGTACTTC. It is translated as CASSQQGGQETQYF.

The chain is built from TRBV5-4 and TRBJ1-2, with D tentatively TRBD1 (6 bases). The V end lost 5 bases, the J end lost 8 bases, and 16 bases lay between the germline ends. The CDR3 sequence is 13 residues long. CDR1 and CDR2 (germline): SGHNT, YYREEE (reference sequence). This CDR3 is CASRNIQGAGYTF. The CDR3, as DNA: TGTGCCAGCAGGAATATACAGGGCGCGGGCTACACCTTC.

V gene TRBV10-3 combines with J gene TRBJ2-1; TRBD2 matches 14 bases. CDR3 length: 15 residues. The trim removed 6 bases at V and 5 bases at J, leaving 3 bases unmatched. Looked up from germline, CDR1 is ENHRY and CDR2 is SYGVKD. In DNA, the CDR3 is TGTGCCATCAGAATGGGACTAGCGGGAGACAATGAGCAGTTCTTC. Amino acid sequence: CAIRMGLAGDNEQFF.

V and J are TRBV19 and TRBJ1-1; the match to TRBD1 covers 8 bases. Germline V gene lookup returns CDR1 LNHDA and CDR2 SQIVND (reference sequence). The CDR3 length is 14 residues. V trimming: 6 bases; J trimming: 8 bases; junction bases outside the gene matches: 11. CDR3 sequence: CASRGYRQGREAFF. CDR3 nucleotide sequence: TGTGCCAGTAGAGGGTACCGACAGGGGAGAGAAGCTTTCTTT.

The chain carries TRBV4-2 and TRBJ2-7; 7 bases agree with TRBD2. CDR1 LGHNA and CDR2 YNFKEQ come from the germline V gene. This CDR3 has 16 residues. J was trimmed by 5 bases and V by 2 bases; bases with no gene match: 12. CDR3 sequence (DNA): TGTGCCAGCAGCCAATCCTTCACGGGAGGTACCGACGAGCAGTACTTC. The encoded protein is CASSQSFTGGTDEQYF.

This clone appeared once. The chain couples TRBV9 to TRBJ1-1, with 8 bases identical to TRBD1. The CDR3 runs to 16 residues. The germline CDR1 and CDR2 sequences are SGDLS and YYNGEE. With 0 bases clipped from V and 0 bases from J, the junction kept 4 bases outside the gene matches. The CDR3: CASSVDRGTMNTEAFF. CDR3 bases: TGTGCCAGCAGCGTAGACAGGGGGACTATGAACACTGAAGCTTTCTTT. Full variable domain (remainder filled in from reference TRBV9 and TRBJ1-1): DSGVTQTPKHLITATGQRVTLRCSPRSGDLSVYWYQQSLDQGLQFLIQYYNGEERAKGNILERFSAQQFPDLHSELNLSSLELGDSALYFCASSVDRGTMNTEAFFGQGTRLTVV.

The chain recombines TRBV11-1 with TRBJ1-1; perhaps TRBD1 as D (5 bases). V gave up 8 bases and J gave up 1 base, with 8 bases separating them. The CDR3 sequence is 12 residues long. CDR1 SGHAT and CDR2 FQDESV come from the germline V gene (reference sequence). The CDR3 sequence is CASRQWNTEAFF. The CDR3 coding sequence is TGTGCCAGCCGACAGTGGAACACTGAAGCTTTCTTT.

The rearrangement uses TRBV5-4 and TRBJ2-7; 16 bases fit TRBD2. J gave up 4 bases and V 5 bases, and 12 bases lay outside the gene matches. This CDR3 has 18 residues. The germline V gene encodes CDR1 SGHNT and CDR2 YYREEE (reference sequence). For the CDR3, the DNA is TGTGCCAGCAGTCCGGGACTAGCGGGAGGGCCTACGGGGTACGAGCAGTACTTC. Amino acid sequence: CASSPGLAGGPTGYEQYF.

In DNA form, the CDR3 reads TGTGCCAGCAGCCCAGGACTGGTCTCCTACGAGCAGTACTTC. This codes for CASSPGLVSYEQYF. The chain is built from TRBV5-4 and TRBJ2-7; TRBD2 is a possible D gene (5 bases). V lost 4 bases and J 0 bases, leaving 11 bases between the germline ends. Per the germline V gene, CDR1 is SGHNT and CDR2 is YYREEE (reference sequence). The CDR3 is 14 amino acids.

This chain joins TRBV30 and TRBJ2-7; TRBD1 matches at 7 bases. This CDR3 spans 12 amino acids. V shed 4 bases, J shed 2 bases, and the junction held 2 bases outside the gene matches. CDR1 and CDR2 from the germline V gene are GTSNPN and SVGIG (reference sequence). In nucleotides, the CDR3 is TGTGCCTGGATGACAGGGACCTACGAGCAGTACTTC. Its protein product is CAWMTGTYEQYF. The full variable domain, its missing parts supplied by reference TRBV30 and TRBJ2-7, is SQTIHQWPATLVQPVGSPLSLECTVEGTSNPNLYWYRQAAGRGLQLLFYSVGIGQISSEVPQNLSASRPQDRQFILSSKKLLLSDSGFYLCAWMTGTYEQYFGPGTRLTVT.

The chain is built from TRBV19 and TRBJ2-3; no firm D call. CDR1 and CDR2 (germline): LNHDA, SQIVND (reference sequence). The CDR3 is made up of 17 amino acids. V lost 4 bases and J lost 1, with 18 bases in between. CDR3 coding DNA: TGTGCCAGTAGTAACGGTGGAGCGCAGCTAGGCACAGATACGCAGTATTTT. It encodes CASSNGGAQLGTDTQYF.

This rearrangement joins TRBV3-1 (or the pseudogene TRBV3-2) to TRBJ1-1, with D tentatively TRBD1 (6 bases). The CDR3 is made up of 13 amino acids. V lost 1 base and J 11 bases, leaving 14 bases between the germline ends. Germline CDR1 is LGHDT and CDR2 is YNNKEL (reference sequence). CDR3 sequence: CASSQGGPDPAFF. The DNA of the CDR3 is TGTGCCAGCAGCCAAGGGGGGCCCGATCCGGCTTTCTTT.

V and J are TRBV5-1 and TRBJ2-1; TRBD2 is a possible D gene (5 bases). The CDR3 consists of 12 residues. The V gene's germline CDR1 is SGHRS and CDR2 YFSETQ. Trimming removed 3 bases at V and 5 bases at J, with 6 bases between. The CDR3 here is CASSWRNNEQFF. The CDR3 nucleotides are TGCGCCAGCAGCTGGAGGAACAATGAGCAGTTCTTC.

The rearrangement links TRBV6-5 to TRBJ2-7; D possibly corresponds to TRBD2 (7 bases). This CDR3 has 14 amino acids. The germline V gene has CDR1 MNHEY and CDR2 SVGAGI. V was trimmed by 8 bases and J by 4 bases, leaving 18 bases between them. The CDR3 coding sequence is TGTGCCAGCGAGAGCGGGACACAGAATTACGAGCAGTACTTC. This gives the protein CASESGTQNYEQYF.

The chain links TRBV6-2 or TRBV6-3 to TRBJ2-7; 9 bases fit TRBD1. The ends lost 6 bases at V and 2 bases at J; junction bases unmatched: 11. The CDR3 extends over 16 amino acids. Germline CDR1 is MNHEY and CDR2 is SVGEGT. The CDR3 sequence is CASSTHGTGSTYEQYF. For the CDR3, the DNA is TGTGCCAGCAGCACCCACGGGACAGGGTCTACCTACGAGCAGTACTTC.

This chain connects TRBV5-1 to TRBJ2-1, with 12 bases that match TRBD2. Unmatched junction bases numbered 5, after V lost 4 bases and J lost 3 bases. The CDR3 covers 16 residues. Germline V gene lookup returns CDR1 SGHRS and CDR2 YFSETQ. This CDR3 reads CASSETTSGSYNEQFF. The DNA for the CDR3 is TGCGCCAGCAGCGAAACGACTAGCGGGAGCTACAATGAGCAGTTCTTC.

The CDR3 sequence is CASSLMNGMNTEAFF. As DNA, the CDR3 is TGTGCCAGCAGCTTAATGAACGGGATGAACACTGAAGCTTTCTTT. The chain couples TRBV7-9 to TRBJ1-1; no reliable D call. The germline CDR1 and CDR2 sequences are SEHNR and FQNEAQ (reference sequence). The CDR3 runs to 15 residues. Trimming left V 2 bases short and J 0 bases short, with 10 bases between. Together with reference TRBV7-9 and TRBJ1-1, the CDR3 gives the full variable domain: DTGVSQNPRHKITKRGQNVTFRCDPISEHNRLYWYRQTLGQGPEFLTYFQNEAQLEKSRLLSDRFSAERPKGSFSTLEIQRTEQGDSAMYLCASSLMNGMNTEAFFGQGTRLTVV.

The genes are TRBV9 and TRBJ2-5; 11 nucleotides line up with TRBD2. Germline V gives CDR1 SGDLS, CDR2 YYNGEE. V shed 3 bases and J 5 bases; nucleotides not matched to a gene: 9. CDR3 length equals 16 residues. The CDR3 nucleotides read TGTGCCAGCAGCGAAAAGACTAGCGGGATCCGGGAGACCCAGTACTTC. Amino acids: CASSEKTSGIRETQYF.

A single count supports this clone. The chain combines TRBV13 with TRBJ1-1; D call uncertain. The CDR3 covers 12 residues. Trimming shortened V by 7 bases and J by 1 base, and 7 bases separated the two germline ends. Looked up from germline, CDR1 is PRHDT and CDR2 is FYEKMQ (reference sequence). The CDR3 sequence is CASTASNTEAFF. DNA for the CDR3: TGTGCCAGCACCGCGTCGAACACTGAAGCTTTCTTT.

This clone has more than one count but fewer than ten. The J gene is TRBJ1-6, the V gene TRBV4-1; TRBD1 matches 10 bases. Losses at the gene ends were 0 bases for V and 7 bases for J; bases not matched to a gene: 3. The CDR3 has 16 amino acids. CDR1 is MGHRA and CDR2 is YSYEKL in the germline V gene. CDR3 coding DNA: TGCGCCAGCAGCCAAGATGGGACAGGGGAAAATTCACCCCTCCACTTT. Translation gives CASSQDGTGENSPLHF.

The CDR3 spells CASRRSTGELFF. The DNA for the CDR3 is TGCGCCAGCAGGAGGAGCACCGGGGAGCTGTTTTTT. This sequence joins TRBV10-2 and TRBJ2-2, with D hard to call. V dropped 6 bases and J dropped 4 bases, with 6 bases sitting between them. Germline CDR1 is WSHSY and CDR2 is SAAADI. The CDR3 covers 12 residues.

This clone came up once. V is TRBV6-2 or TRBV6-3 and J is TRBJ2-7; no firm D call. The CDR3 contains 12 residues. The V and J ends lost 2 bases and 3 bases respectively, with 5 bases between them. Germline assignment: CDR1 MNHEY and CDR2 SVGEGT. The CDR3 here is CASSYQVYEQYF. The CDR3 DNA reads TGTGCCAGCAGTTACCAGGTCTACGAGCAGTACTTC.

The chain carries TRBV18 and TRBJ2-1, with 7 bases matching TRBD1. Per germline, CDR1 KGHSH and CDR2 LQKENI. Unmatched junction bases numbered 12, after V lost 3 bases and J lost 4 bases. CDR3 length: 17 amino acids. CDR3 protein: CASSPRQGLEGYNEQFF. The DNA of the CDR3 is TGTGCCAGCTCACCGCGACAGGGTTTAGAGGGATACAATGAGCAGTTCTTC.

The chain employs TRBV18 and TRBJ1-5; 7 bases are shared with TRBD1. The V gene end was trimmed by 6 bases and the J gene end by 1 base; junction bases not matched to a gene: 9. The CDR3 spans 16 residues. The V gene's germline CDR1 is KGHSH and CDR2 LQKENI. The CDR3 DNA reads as TGTGCCAGCTCGCCGAACCAACAGGGGAGCAATCAGCCCCAGCATTTT. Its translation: CASSPNQQGSNQPQHF.

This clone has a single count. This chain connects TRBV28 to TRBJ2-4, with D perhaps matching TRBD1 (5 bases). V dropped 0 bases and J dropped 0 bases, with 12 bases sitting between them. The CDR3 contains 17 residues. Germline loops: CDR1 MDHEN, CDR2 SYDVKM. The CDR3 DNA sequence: TGTGCCAGCAGTTTATGGTCGGTTGGGGCAGCCAAAAACATTCAGTACTTC. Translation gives CASSLWSVGAAKNIQYF.